This T cell receptor beta chain was found in a study of beta chain features in type 1 diabetes. Findings and limits, study-wide: Patients with Type 1 diabetes showed moderately but significantly shorter TCRB CDR3s in all four CD4+ subsets.

Remarks on this clone: As yet, its antigen is unknown.

The CDR3 is 20 amino acids. The entirety of the isolated RNA underwent reverse transcription, so expressed TCRB transcripts were sequenced. Clones were read by immunoSEQ multiplex PCR, and TCRdb kept only the in-frame ones, dropping some. The sample has some 640,000 clones, around 15% seen once. The V and J genes are TRBV1 and TRBJ2-3; the tabulated D call, TRBD2, remains unverified against the DNA. TRBV1 is a listed pseudogene. The sequenced material came from naive CD4+ T cells from blood. The receptor's source is a young man with type 1 diabetes. CDR3 DNA: TGCACCAGCAGCCAAGATAGGGCAACGTCGGGCGGGCGACGCACAGATACGCAGTATTTT. This translates into CTSSQDRATSGGRRTDTQYF.